A single sample is the source of the 4 T cell receptor beta chains below, sequenced in a study of glioma-infiltrating T cells. Using RNA template, CDR3s of TCR alpha and beta were amplified with iRepertoire arm-PCR. TCRdb itself ran the multiplex PCR reads through MiXCR, one entry per CDR3 protein. The sample yields about 410,000 distinct CDR3 sequences, about 40% seen once. The sample consisted of glioma tissue, nonneoplastic brain tissue, or PBMCs (not recorded which). These receptors were collected from a human donor with low-grade glioma or glioblastoma, undergoing nonglioma brain surgery, or in good health (not recorded which).

This clonotype occurred once. The rearrangement links TRBV28 to TRBJ2-2; D not certain. This CDR3 is built from 14 residues. Germline V CDR1 and CDR2: MDHEN, SYDVKM. Trimming took off 9 bases at V and 0 bases at J, with 11 bases between the two ends. The CDR3 here is CARMTNTNTGELFF. The CDR3 region has the DNA TGTGCCAGAATGACAAACACGAACACCGGGGAGCTGTTTTTT.

Worth noting for this clonotype: With a much larger clone just one base away, this may be a read error. The V gene is TRBV27, the J gene TRBJ1-2; the D gene is possibly TRBD1 (5 bases). From germline, CDR1 is MNHEY and CDR2 SMNVEV (reference sequence). CDR3 size: 12 residues. CDR3 sequence: CASSPRTRPVSF. The DNA of the CDR3 is TGTGCCAGCAGTCCTCGGACAAGACCTGTCTCCTTC.

This chain links TRBV12-3 or TRBV12-4 with TRBJ1-3; perhaps TRBD1 as D (5 bases). The CDR3 runs to 16 residues. V lost 4 bases, J lost 8 bases, and 21 bases lay in between. CDR3 coding DNA: TGTGCCAGCAGTTCGCCGGGTGCAGGGAACCAAGACACCATATATTTT. Amino acids: CASSSPGAGNQDTIYF.

V and J are TRBV4-3 and TRBJ2-2; D might be TRBD1 (6 bases). CDR3 length: 15 residues. Trimming cost V 4 bases and J 1 base, with 10 bases left between them. CDR1 and CDR2 (germline): LGHNA, YSLEER. For the CDR3, the DNA is TGCGCCAGCAGCCTTCGGACAGAGAACACCGGGGAGCTGTTTTTT. Translated, it gives CASSLRTENTGELFF.